This T cell receptor (beta chain) was identified in a study of memory CD4+ T cells and cytomegalovirus serostatus (dated by TCRdb to between 2019 and 2020). Some background on the complete study: A total of about 35 healthy Belgian adults, of whom 9 were CMV seropositive and 24 were CMV seronegative, were included in the cohort. CD4+ memory TCRbeta repertoires of a Belgian cohort with known cytomegalovirus serostatus were sequenced in order to replicate a published TCR-based CMV serostatus classifier. Findings and caveats that apply to the study as a whole: For predicting CMV serostatus, the median bootstrapped AUC was 0.95 using the original framework and about 0.9 using a US-trained random forest. The results were interpreted as suggesting that the CMV-associated TCR signature is mostly present in the CD4+ memory repertoire. Only CD4+CD45RO+ memory cells were sequenced, in contrast to the original study, in which naive and memory CD4+ and CD8+ populations were covered. The original-framework classifier achieved a median bootstrapped AUC of approximately 0.95 with a 95% CI of 0.76-1.00 on the Belgian cohort. Among the 150 or so previously reported CMV-associated TCRbeta sequences, 67 showed up in the CD4+ memory repertoires, with each one found in between one and five individuals.

Including the terminal cysteine and phenylalanine, the CDR3 comprises 15 residues. Of all the DNA, just the CDR3 is kept, 45 bases in frame from base 1. The germline V gene provides CDR1 SNHLY and CDR2 FYNNEI. Compared with germline, V lacks 8 bases and J lacks 2 bases; bases without a gene match: 7. For this clone: Its antigen specificity is not known. It has no much larger one-base neighbor in the sample; base qualities were not kept.

A FACSAria II was used to sort memory CD4+ T cells, defined as single viable CD3+CD4+CD8-CD45RO+ cells. CMV serostatus was determined with a Roche Elecsys assay detecting serum IgG against CMV pp150, pp28, p38 and p52. Following thawing, total CD4+ T cells were enriched through positive selection using CD4 magnetic microbeads. The samples came from a different study that was designed specifically to examine the CD4+ T cell memory repertoire. Peripheral blood mononuclear cells were isolated and cryopreserved according to standard operating procedures, and serum was kept at -80 degrees C. The staining relied on CD3-PerCP (BW264/56), CD4-APC (RPA-T4), CD45RO-PE (UCHT1) and CD8-Pacific Orange (3B5) antibodies, and Sytox blue was used to exclude non-viable cells. Genomic DNA was extracted from sorted cells with the Quick-DNA Microprep Kit. Amplification of TCRbeta DNA was done with the immunoSEQ hsTCRbeta kit, following the protocol from the manufacturer. TCRbeta libraries were sequenced on an Illumina MiSeq instrument. Per the original workflow: After out-of-frame sequences were removed, 2,204,828 distinct TCRbeta sequences remained, averaging about 61,000 per individual. Each individual was scored according to the count of 150 or so previously reported CMV-associated TCRbeta sequences and the total productive distinct TCRbeta count. A beta-binomial model was reimplemented in Python, and random forests from scikit-learn, run with default parameters, were trained on data from the US cohort. Classifier performance on the Belgian cohort was reported as the median AUC with percentile confidence intervals calculated over 10,000 bootstrap iterations. Entries here come from immuneACCESS through TCRdb and include only in-frame sequences with V and J called. Some clones fail to appear in such tables; in the studies checked, an unresolved V gene covers under half of the shortfall, and the cause of the remainder is unknown. Clone size and V and J calls were adopted from that table, with D and trimming inferred from the DNA. The sample table holds about 60,000 clones, of which roughly three quarters were seen once. About 1% of the sample belongs to the ten largest clones.

This chain joins TRBV2 to TRBJ1-4; 8 bases in between match TRBD1. The sequence was obtained from an adult in good health and CMV-seronegative. Sequences were obtained from memory CD4+ T cells from blood. The sequenced DNA: TGTGCCAGCGGCGACAGGGGTGGGACTAATGAAAAACTGTTTTTT. Its protein reads: CASGDRGGTNEKLFF.